Presented here are 28 T cell receptor beta chains from one specimen sequenced in a study of OX40 agonist ivuxolimab in advanced cancers. Assay used: immunoSEQ multiplex PCR; TCRdb lists only in-frame clones, some missing. The data show approximately 40,000 clones, roughly 83% seen once. Sequenced material: CD4+ or CD8+ T cells sorted from blood, taken in a trial of the OX40 agonist ivuxolimab. These receptors came from an adult with an advanced solid tumor such as melanoma, head and neck, liver or kidney cancer.

A single count supports this clone. The rearrangement links TRBV5-4 to TRBJ2-7; 7 bases fit TRBD2. Germline values: CDR1 SGHNT, CDR2 YYREEE (reference sequence). This CDR3 spans 14 amino acids. V dropped 0 bases and J dropped 0; count of bases not matched to a gene: 0. CDR3 bases: TGTGCCAGCAGCTTGGGCGGGAGCTCCTACGAGCAGTACTTC. It is translated as CASSLGGSSYEQYF.

V usage is TRBV10-1 and J usage is TRBJ2-1; no definite D call. Trimming took off 4 bases at V and 6 bases at J, with 4 bases between the two ends. Germline-derived CDR1 and CDR2 are WNHNN and SYGVQD (reference sequence). The CDR3 sequence is 11 residues long. In DNA, the CDR3 is TGCGCCAGCAGTGCAGGCAATGAGCAGTTCTTC. This sequence encodes CASSAGNEQFF.

The V call is TRBV21-1, the J call TRBJ1-6. TRBV21-1 is reported as a pseudogene. The CDR3 contains 16 residues. Written as DNA, the CDR3 is TGTGCCAGCAGCAACCTACGGGACGGCTATAATTCACCCCTCCACTTT. It specifies CASSNLRDGYNSPLHF.

The chain employs TRBV7-2 and TRBJ2-7, with a weak D call TRBD2 (6 bases). Trimming left V 4 bases short and J 3 bases short, with 16 bases between. The CDR3 has 15 residues. Germline V CDR1 and CDR2: SGHTA, FQGNSA. CDR3 bases: TGTGCCAGCAGCTCGAACGGGGGACCGATCTACGAGCAGTACTTC. Protein product: CASSSNGGPIYEQYF.

The chain employs TRBV6-6 and TRBJ2-5; 11 positions agree with TRBD2. Germline V gene lookup returns CDR1 MNHNY and CDR2 SVGAGI (reference sequence). The V gene end was trimmed by 2 bases and the J gene end by 5 bases; junction bases not matched to a gene: 4. The length of the CDR3 is 15 residues. This CDR3 is CASSYIIAGGETQYF. DNA for the CDR3: TGTGCCAGCAGTTACATCATAGCGGGAGGGGAGACCCAGTACTTC.

This sequence joins TRBV9 and TRBJ2-1; D is undetermined. Germline V gene data show CDR1 as SGDLS and CDR2 as YYNGEE. V lost 0 bases and J 7 bases, leaving 8 bases between the germline ends. The CDR3 sequence is 13 residues long. The CDR3 sequence is CASSVDPVNEQFF. The CDR3 DNA is TGTGCCAGCAGCGTAGATCCAGTGAATGAGCAGTTCTTC. Together with reference TRBV9 and TRBJ2-1, the CDR3 gives the full variable domain: DSGVTQTPKHLITATGQRVTLRCSPRSGDLSVYWYQQSLDQGLQFLIQYYNGEERAKGNILERFSAQQFPDLHSELNLSSLELGDSALYFCASSVDPVNEQFFGPGTRLTVL.

The chain employs TRBV29-1 and TRBJ1-2; D gene ambiguous. The CDR3 contains 9 residues. V was cut by 6 bases and J by 7 bases, with 6 bases left in between. In germline, CDR1 is SQVTM, CDR2 ANQGSEA. CDR3 sequence reads: CSVQSGYTF. Here the CDR3 DNA reads TGCAGCGTCCAGTCTGGCTACACCTTC.

This chain uses TRBV7-9 with TRBJ1-4; D ambiguous. The CDR3 totals 13 residues. Per germline, CDR1 SEHNR and CDR2 FQNEAQ (reference sequence). Trimming cost V 5 bases and J 8 bases, with 12 bases left between them. CDR3 nucleotide sequence: TGTGCCAGCAGCCTAGAGGTCGCCGAAAAACTGTTTTTT. Its translation is CASSLEVAEKLFF.

The chain has TRBV21-1 and TRBJ1-5. TRBV21-1 is classified as a pseudogene. The CDR3 is 17 amino acids. CDR3 sequence (DNA): TGTGCCAGCAGCAAAGGGATCAGGAAGGGCCCGAATCAGCCCCAGCATTTT. It codes for CASSKGIRKGPNQPQHF.

This chain uses TRBV6-1 with TRBJ2-1; D unresolved. CDR1 and CDR2 from the germline V gene are MNHNS and SASEGT. Trimming took off 2 bases at V and 7 bases at J, with 6 bases between the two ends. The CDR3 totals 12 residues. The CDR3, as DNA: TGTGCCAGCAGTGAATACGGGAATGAGCAGTTCTTC. The encoded protein is CASSEYGNEQFF.

The chain has TRBV5-6 and TRBJ2-3, with D hard to call. The ends were cut back, 0 bases at V and 6 bases at J, with 5 bases in the middle. Germline V gene data show CDR1 as SGHDT and CDR2 as YYEEEE. The length of the CDR3 is 12 residues. In nucleotides, the CDR3 is TGTGCCAGCAGCTTGGAGACCGATACGCAGTATTTT. It specifies CASSLETDTQYF.

This chain connects TRBV5-6 to TRBJ2-7; the D is unclear. The V gene lost 4 bases and the J gene lost 5 bases, with 16 bases spanning the gap. Germline CDR1 SGHDT, CDR2 YYEEEE. The CDR3 covers 14 residues. The CDR3 spells CASSQTTRANEQYF. CDR3 bases: TGTGCCAGCAGCCAGACAACCCGGGCCAACGAGCAGTACTTC. Complete variable domain (other parts from reference TRBV5-6 and TRBJ2-7): DAGVTQSPTHLIKTRGQQVTLRCSPKSGHDTVSWYQQALGQGPQFIFQYYEEEERQRGNFPDRFSGHQFPNYSSELNVNALLLGDSALYLCASSQTTRANEQYFGPGTRLTVT.

In this sample, this clone turned up many times. Within the sample, other DNA sequences also encode this same CDR3. The chain carries TRBV7-2 and TRBJ1-2; D remains ambiguous. The germline CDR1 and CDR2 sequences are SGHTA and FQGNSA. V lost 0 bases and J lost 8, with 7 bases in between. The CDR3 totals 12 residues. The CDR3 DNA is TGTGCCAGCAGCTTAGCTGGGGAAGGCTACACCTTC. This gives the protein CASSLAGEGYTF.

This clone occurred a few times. V gene TRBV4-2 combines with J gene TRBJ2-7; D perhaps matches TRBD1 (6 bases). V lost 0 bases and J lost 0, with 15 bases in between. The CDR3 is 17 residues long. Per germline, CDR1 LGHNA and CDR2 YNFKEQ. CDR3 nucleotides: TGTGCCAGCAGCCAAGAACACAACGCAGGGGTCTCCTACGAGCAGTACTTC. Translated: CASSQEHNAGVSYEQYF.

The chain uses TRBV28 and TRBJ2-1; TRBD2 agrees at 7 bases. V was pared by 5 bases and J by 3 bases, with 7 bases of the junction left unmatched. The CDR3 totals 15 residues. Germline CDR1 MDHEN, CDR2 SYDVKM. For the CDR3, the DNA is TGTGCCAGCAGTCCACAACTAGCGATCTACAATGAGCAGTTCTTC. This codes for CASSPQLAIYNEQFF. Full variable domain (remainder filled in from reference TRBV28 and TRBJ2-1): DVKVTQSSRYLVKRTGEKVFLECVQDMDHENMFWYRQDPGLGLRLIYFSYDVKMKEKGDIPEGYSVSREKKERFSLILESASTNQTSMYLCASSPQLAIYNEQFFGPGTRLTVL.

V usage is TRBV11-2 and J usage is TRBJ1-4; D is undetermined. The CDR3 totals 12 residues. V dropped 6 bases and J dropped 6 bases, with 8 bases sitting between them. Germline V lookup: CDR1 SGHAT, CDR2 FQNNGV. The CDR3 is CASRAPDEKLFF. CDR3 in DNA: TGTGCCAGCAGGGCCCCAGATGAAAAACTGTTTTTT.

The rearrangement links TRBV28 to TRBJ1-2; tentatively, D is TRBD1 (6 bases). The CDR3 length is 17 residues. Germline V CDR1 and CDR2: MDHEN, SYDVKM. Trimming took 2 bases from V and 5 from J, leaving 21 bases between them. CDR3 region: CASSLSGGDIERYGYTF. CDR3 bases: TGTGCCAGCAGTTTAAGCGGTGGGGACATTGAGAGGTATGGCTACACCTTC.

The V and J genes are TRBV20-1 and TRBJ1-2; unclear D gene. Trimming cost V 2 bases and J 8 bases, with 9 bases left between them. CDR1 is DFQATT and CDR2 is SNEGSKA in the germline V gene (reference sequence). The CDR3 is 11 residues long. The CDR3 DNA reads as TGCAGTGCTAGAATTGCCTCCGGCTACACCTTC. This translates into CSARIASGYTF.

The rearrangement joins TRBV9 to TRBJ1-4; D is unclear. Trimming left V 2 bases short and J 0 bases short, with 8 bases between. Germline V CDR1 and CDR2: SGDLS, YYNGEE. This CDR3 is 15 amino acids long. The CDR3 loop is CASSVEGATNEKLFF. The CDR3 nucleotides read TGTGCCAGCAGCGTTGAGGGTGCAACTAATGAAAAACTGTTTTTT.

The rearrangement links TRBV4-2 to TRBJ2-4; D not resolved. Trimming pared 4 bases from V and 3 bases from J, leaving 13 bases between. CDR1 and CDR2 from the germline V gene are LGHNA and YNFKEQ. The CDR3 runs to 15 residues. The CDR3 reads CASSPTQSGKNIQYF. The CDR3 nucleotides are TGTGCCAGCAGCCCGACCCAATCGGGCAAAAACATTCAGTACTTC.

The chain employs TRBV7-3 and TRBJ2-2; D unresolved. The V and J ends lost 5 bases and 4 bases respectively, with 8 bases between them. Germline V CDR1 and CDR2: SGHTA, FQGTGA. The CDR3 is 13 residues long. The CDR3 DNA reads as TGTGCCAGCAGCCCTGACCCCACCGGGGAGCTGTTTTTT. Protein product: CASSPDPTGELFF.

The rearrangement links TRBV4-3 to TRBJ2-7; 9 bases align to TRBD1. The CDR3 contains 12 residues. Germline V gene data show CDR1 as LGHNA and CDR2 as YSLEER. V was pared by 5 bases and J by 6 bases, with 2 bases of the junction left unmatched. The DNA of the CDR3 is TGCGCCAGCAGCGGACAGGGGCTCGAGCAGTACTTC. This gives the protein CASSGQGLEQYF.

V is TRBV7-2 and J is TRBJ1-2; D gene uncertain. V was shortened by 6 bases and J by 8 bases, with 16 bases between the two germline ends. Germline V lookup: CDR1 SGHTA, CDR2 FQGNSA. The CDR3 totals 13 residues. The CDR3 is CASRFLTGVGYTF. CDR3 nucleotides: TGTGCCAGCAGGTTCCTTACGGGTGTCGGCTACACCTTC.

The chain carries TRBV12-5 and TRBJ2-7; D is uncertain. CDR1 and CDR2 (germline): LGHNT, FRNRAP. This CDR3 is 12 amino acids long. The V gene lost 4 bases and the J gene lost 3 bases, with 7 bases spanning the gap. Here the CDR3 reads CASGYDGYEQYF. DNA of the CDR3: TGTGCTAGTGGTTATGACGGCTACGAGCAGTACTTC.

The chain has TRBV15 and TRBJ1-5; D perhaps matches TRBD1 (5 bases). Germline V CDR1 and CDR2: LNHNV, YYDKDF (reference sequence). CDR3 length: 14 amino acids. V was clipped by 4 bases and J by 3 bases, with 10 bases between them. The CDR3 region has the DNA TGTGCCACCAGCACTACAGGCTCCAATCAGCCCCAGCATTTT. It yields the protein CATSTTGSNQPQHF.

This chain joins TRBV7-2 and TRBJ2-2, with D perhaps TRBD1 or TRBD2 (5 bases each). The V gene's germline CDR1 is SGHTA and CDR2 FQGNSA. With 0 bases removed from V and 7 bases from J, the gap between germline ends came to 15 bases. This CDR3 has 16 residues. The CDR3 DNA reads as TGTGCCAGCAGCTTAGCGTGGGACCTCTTAGGCGGGGAGCTGTTTTTT. This encodes CASSLAWDLLGGELFF.

A few counts support this clone. The chain has TRBV28 and TRBJ2-2, with TRBD2 as a possible D gene (8 bases). CDR3 length: 16 amino acids. Per the germline V gene, CDR1 is MDHEN and CDR2 is SYDVKM. The ends were cut back, 6 bases at V and 5 bases at J, with 19 bases in the middle. The CDR3 sequence is CASSPREGAMTGELFF. The CDR3 DNA reads as TGTGCCAGCAGCCCTCGGGAGGGGGCCATGACCGGGGAGCTGTTTTTT. Looking up the rest from reference TRBV28 and TRBJ2-2 gives the full variable domain: DVKVTQSSRYLVKRTGEKVFLECVQDMDHENMFWYRQDPGLGLRLIYFSYDVKMKEKGDIPEGYSVSREKKERFSLILESASTNQTSMYLCASSPREGAMTGELFFGEGSRLTVL.

The chain joins TRBV19 to TRBJ1-1; D is unclear. The CDR3 covers 14 residues. With 7 bases removed from V and 0 bases from J, the gap between germline ends came to 12 bases. Looked up from germline, CDR1 is LNHDA and CDR2 is SQIVND (reference sequence). In nucleotides, the CDR3 is TGTGCCAGTACTCCGAAAGGCATGAACACTGAAGCTTTCTTT. Translation gives CASTPKGMNTEAFF.